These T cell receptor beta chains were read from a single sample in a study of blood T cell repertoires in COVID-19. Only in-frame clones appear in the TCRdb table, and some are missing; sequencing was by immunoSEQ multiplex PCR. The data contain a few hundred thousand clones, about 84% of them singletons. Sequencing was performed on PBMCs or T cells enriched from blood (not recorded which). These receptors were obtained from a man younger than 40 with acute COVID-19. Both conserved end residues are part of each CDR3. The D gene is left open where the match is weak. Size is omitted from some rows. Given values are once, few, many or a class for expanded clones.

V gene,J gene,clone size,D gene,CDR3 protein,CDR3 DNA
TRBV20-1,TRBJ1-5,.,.,CSASGSGAWQPQHF,TGCAGTGCTAGTGGGTCAGGGGCATGGCAGCCCCAGCATTTT
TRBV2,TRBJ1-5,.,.,CASSASGTYSNQPQHF,TGTGCCAGCAGTGCCTCCGGGACATATAGCAATCAGCCCCAGCATTTT
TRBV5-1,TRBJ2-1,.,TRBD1,CASSLSGTVSYNEQFF,TGCGCCAGCAGCTTATCCGGGACAGTATCCTACAATGAGCAGTTCTTC
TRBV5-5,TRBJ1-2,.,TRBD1,CASSLGGDSMMYGYTF,TGTGCCAGCAGCTTGGGTGGGGACAGTATGATGTATGGCTACACCTTC
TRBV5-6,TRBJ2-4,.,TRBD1,CASSFGQGAIQYF,TGTGCCAGCAGCTTCGGACAGGGGGCCATTCAGTACTTC
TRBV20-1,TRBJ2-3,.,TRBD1,CSASRVRTGGADTQYF,TGCAGTGCTAGTCGCGTGCGGACAGGGGGTGCGGATACGCAGTATTTT
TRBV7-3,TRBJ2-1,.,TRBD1,CASSLQTGGLREQFF,TGTGCCAGCAGCTTACAAACAGGGGGGCTTCGAGAGCAGTTCTTC
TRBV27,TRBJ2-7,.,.,CASSPTRLYEQYF,TGTGCCAGCAGTCCGACGCGGTTATACGAGCAGTACTTC
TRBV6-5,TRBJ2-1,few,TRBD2,CASSYSSGGAGEQFF,TGTGCCAGCAGTTACTCCAGCGGGGGGGCCGGTGAGCAGTTCTTC
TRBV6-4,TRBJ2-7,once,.,CASSDQGGYEQYF,TGTGCCAGCAGTGACCAGGGGGGCTACGAGCAGTACTTC
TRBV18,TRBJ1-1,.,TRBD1,CASSPRQGMNTEAFF,TGTGCCAGCTCACCCCGACAGGGCATGAACACTGAAGCTTTCTTT
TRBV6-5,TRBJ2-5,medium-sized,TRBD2,CASGTSGGTQETQYF,TGTGCCAGCGGGACTAGCGGGGGTACCCAAGAGACCCAGTACTTC
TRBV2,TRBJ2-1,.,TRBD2,CASRGAGGQVGEQFF,TGTGCCAGCAGAGGAGCGGGGGGGCAGGTAGGTGAGCAGTTCTTC
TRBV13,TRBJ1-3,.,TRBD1,CASSPGTVSGNTIYF,TGTGCCAGCAGCCCAGGGACAGTCTCTGGAAACACCATATATTTT
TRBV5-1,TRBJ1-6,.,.,CASSLANGRSPLHF,TGCGCCAGCAGCTTGGCGAATGGGAGGTCACCCCTCCACTTT
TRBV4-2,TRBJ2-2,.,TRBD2,CASSPSSKVAGGKGGELFF,TGTGCCAGCAGCCCGTCCTCCAAGGTAGCGGGGGGAAAGGGCGGGGAGCTGTTTTTT
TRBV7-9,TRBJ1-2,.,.,CASSPPTGIFDGYTF,TGTGCCAGCAGCCCCCCGACGGGTATCTTCGATGGCTACACCTTC
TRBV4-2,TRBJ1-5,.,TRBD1,CASSQDVGQGSQPQHF,TGTGCCAGCAGCCAAGATGTGGGACAGGGGAGTCAGCCCCAGCATTTT
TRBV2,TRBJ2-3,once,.,CASSERDTQYF,TGTGCCAGCAGTGAACGAGATACGCAGTATTTT
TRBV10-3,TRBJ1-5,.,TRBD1,CATHRGLDQPQHF,TGTGCCACTCACAGGGGTTTGGATCAGCCCCAGCATTTT
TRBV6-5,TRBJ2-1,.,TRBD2,CASSLAGGLLNEQFF,TGTGCCAGCAGTTTAGCGGGGGGGCTGCTCAATGAGCAGTTCTTC
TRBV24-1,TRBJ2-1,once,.,CATSDPWTSGNEQFF,TGTGCCACCAGTGATCCTTGGACCTCGGGGAATGAGCAGTTCTTC
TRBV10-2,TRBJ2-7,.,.,CASSELASEHEQYF,TGCGCCAGCAGTGAACTAGCCTCCGAACACGAGCAGTACTTC
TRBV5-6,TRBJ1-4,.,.,CASSLWIGVTNEKLFF,TGTGCCAGCAGCTTGTGGATAGGGGTAACTAATGAAAAACTGTTTTTT
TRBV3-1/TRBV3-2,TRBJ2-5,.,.,CASSQGSAGETQYF,TGTGCCAGCAGCCAAGGATCAGCGGGAGAGACCCAGTACTTC
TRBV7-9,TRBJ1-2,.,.,CASSSGQLAGYTF,TGTGCCAGCAGCTCTGGACAGCTTGCTGGCTACACCTTC
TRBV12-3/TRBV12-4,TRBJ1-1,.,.,CASSLRGTEAFF,TGTGCCAGCAGTTTGCGAGGAACTGAAGCTTTCTTT
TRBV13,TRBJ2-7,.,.,CASSGSTGGEQYF,TGTGCCAGCAGCGGATCGACAGGAGGTGAGCAGTACTTC
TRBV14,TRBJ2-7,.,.,CASSPSKTVNYEQYF,TGTGCCAGCAGCCCCTCCAAGACTGTCAACTACGAGCAGTACTTC
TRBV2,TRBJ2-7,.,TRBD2,CASRETSSGGTYEQYF,TGTGCCAGCAGAGAAACCTCTAGCGGGGGGACCTACGAGCAGTACTTC
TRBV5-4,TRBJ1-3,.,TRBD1,CASSPTGESGNTIYF,TGTGCCAGCAGCCCGACAGGGGAGTCTGGAAACACCATATATTTT
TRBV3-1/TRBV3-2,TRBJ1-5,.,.,CASRQPSWEPQHF,TGTGCCAGCAGACAGCCGTCCTGGGAGCCCCAGCATTTT
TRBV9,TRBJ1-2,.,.,CASSVMTGANYGYTF,TGTGCCAGCAGCGTCATGACAGGAGCTAACTATGGCTACACCTTC
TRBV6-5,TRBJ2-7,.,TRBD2,CASSLAGGLGNEQYF,TGTGCCAGCAGTTTAGCGGGGGGCCTTGGGAACGAGCAGTACTTC
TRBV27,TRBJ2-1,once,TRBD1,CASKGTGSYNEQFF,TGTGCCAGCAAGGGGACAGGGAGTTACAATGAGCAGTTCTTC
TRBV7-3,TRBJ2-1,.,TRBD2,CASSLTPGGAGGSEQFF,TGTGCCAGCAGCTTAACTCCCGGTGGCGCGGGGGGGAGTGAGCAGTTCTTC
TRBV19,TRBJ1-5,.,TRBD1,CASSLQGAVSNQPQHF,TGTGCCAGTAGCCTACAGGGGGCTGTAAGCAATCAGCCCCAGCATTTT
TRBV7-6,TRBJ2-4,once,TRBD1,CASSSLTGGFDIQYF,TGTGCCAGCAGCTCCCTGACAGGGGGATTCGACATTCAGTACTTC
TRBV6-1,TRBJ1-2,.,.,CASSEVGALFSHGYSF,TGTGCCAGCAGTGAAGTGGGGGCTTTATTCTCTCATGGCTACTCCTTC
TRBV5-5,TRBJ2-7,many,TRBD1,CASSRVRDRVTYEQYF,TGTGCCAGCAGCCGAGTTAGGGACAGGGTGACCTACGAGCAGTACTTC
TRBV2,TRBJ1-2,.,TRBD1,CASSDQMTGGNYGYTF,TGTGCCAGCAGTGACCAGATGACAGGGGGCAACTATGGCTACACCTTC
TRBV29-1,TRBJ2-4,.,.,CSVVVGLGIQYF,TGCAGCGTTGTGGTGGGGCTCGGCATTCAGTACTTC
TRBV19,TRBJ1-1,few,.,CASSSRTEINTEAFF,TGTGCCAGTAGTTCGAGGACAGAGATCAACACTGAAGCTTTCTTT
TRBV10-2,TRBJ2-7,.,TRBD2,CASRGLAGLDEQYF,TGCGCCAGCAGAGGACTAGCGGGCCTCGACGAGCAGTACTTC
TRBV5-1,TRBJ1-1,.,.,CASSFRVNTEAFF,TGCGCCAGCAGCTTCAGGGTGAACACTGAAGCTTTCTTT
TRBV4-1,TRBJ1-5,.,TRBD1,CASSQDSGQGAQPQHF,TGCGCCAGCAGCCAAGATTCCGGACAGGGGGCCCAGCCCCAGCATTTT
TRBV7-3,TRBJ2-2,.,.,CASAEANTGELFF,TGTGCCAGCGCAGAAGCGAACACCGGGGAGCTGTTTTTT
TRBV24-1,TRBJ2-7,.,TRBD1,CATSDATGGSYEQYF,TGTGCCACCAGTGACGCGACAGGGGGTAGCTACGAGCAGTACTTC
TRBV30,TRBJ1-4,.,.,CAWSGGAELFF,TGTGCCTGGAGTGGCGGGGCGGAACTGTTTTTT
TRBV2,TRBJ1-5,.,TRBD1,CASSQGAVQPQHF,TGTGCCAGCAGTCAGGGGGCCGTTCAGCCCCAGCATTTT
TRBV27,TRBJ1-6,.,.,CASSFGREDNSPLHF,TGTGCCAGCAGTTTCGGGCGGGAGGACAATTCACCCCTCCACTTT
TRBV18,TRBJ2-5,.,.,CASSPGGTGRETQYF,TGTGCCAGCTCACCAGGGGGGACGGGGAGAGAGACCCAGTACTTC
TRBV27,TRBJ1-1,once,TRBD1,CASSWDSLNTEAFF,TGTGCCAGCAGTTGGGACAGTTTGAACACTGAAGCTTTCTTT